Only a few counts were recorded for the clone carrying this T cell receptor (beta chain). Its antigen is unknown. Reared together, all three twin pairs probably met the same infectious agents and vaccines. Each TCR cDNA library carried sample-specific barcodes on both ends. Via MiXCR, TCRdb re-called the 5' RACE reads, giving one row per CDR3 protein. The table includes about 370,000 distinct CDR3 sequences, roughly 31% detected once. The record originates from a study of identical twins' blood T cells. The ends were cut back, 3 bases at V and 5 bases at J, with 11 bases in the middle. CDR1 and CDR2 from the germline V gene are SEHNR and FQNEAQ (reference sequence). CDR3 size: 13 residues. Study outcomes and limitations: Each donor's most abundant TCRbeta clonotypes shared more CDR3 sequences with her twin than unrelated donors. Mainly, cloneset size products determined shared clonotypes, twins included.

This TCR was sampled from a woman aged 18-49 years in good health. Material for sequencing was PBMCs. This chain joins TRBV7-9 and TRBJ2-7; D may be TRBD1 (6 bases). The CDR3 DNA reads TGTGCCAGCAGCTTTCAGGGGTACAACGAGCAGTACTTC. The encoded protein is CASSFQGYNEQYF.